These 12 T cell receptor beta chains came from one sample sequenced in a study of CD8+ T cells in alopecia areata. cDNA reverse transcribed from extracted RNA served as the sequencing template. Method: immunoSEQ multiplex PCR; TCRdb's copy keeps in-frame clones and lacks some. This table holds about 200,000 clones, 50% to 60% found once. Indicated treatment: oral pan-JAK inhibitor, 5-10 mg twice daily. Sample: CD4+ T cells sorted from blood, taken at week 4, from a patient treated with tofacitinib. Source of these receptors: a human donor with alopecia areata.

V and J are TRBV29-1 and TRBJ1-1; TRBD1 agrees at 7 bases. CDR1 is SQVTM, CDR2 ANQGSEA, per germline. There are 13 residues in the CDR3. Losses at the gene ends were 6 bases for V and 1 base for J; bases not matched to a gene: 5. CDR3 protein: CSVEGQPNTEAFF. The CDR3, as DNA: TGCAGCGTGGAGGGACAGCCGAACACTGAAGCTTTCTTT. The variable domain in full, completed from reference TRBV29-1 and TRBJ1-1, reads SAVISQKPSRDICQRGTSLTIQCQVDSQVTMMFWYRQQPGQSLTLIATANQGSEATYESGFVIDKFPISRPNLTFSTLTVSNMSPEDSSIYLCSVEGQPNTEAFFGQGTRLTVV.

The rearrangement uses TRBV5-1 and TRBJ2-7; 8 bases line up with TRBD1. The CDR3 extends over 15 amino acids. In germline, CDR1 is SGHRS, CDR2 YFSETQ. Germline trimming cut 0 bases from V and 2 bases from J; bases unmatched to any gene: 4. The CDR3: CASSLAAGQAYEQYF. CDR3 nucleotides: TGCGCCAGCAGCTTGGCCGCGGGACAGGCCTACGAGCAGTACTTC. The whole variable domain, remainder taken from reference TRBV5-1 and TRBJ2-7, is KAGVTQTPRYLIKTRGQQVTLSCSPISGHRSVSWYQQTPGQGLQFLFEYFSETQRNKGNFPGRFSGRQFSNSRSEMNVSTLELGDSALYLCASSLAAGQAYEQYFGPGTRLTVT.

The chain links TRBV2 to TRBJ2-2, with a tentative D call TRBD2 (6 bases). V dropped 6 bases and J dropped 1 base, with 6 bases sitting between them. Per the germline V gene, CDR1 is SNHLY and CDR2 is FYNNEI. There are 13 residues in the CDR3. The CDR3 bases are TGTGCCAGCAGGGGACTGAACACCGGGGAGCTGTTTTTT. It yields the protein CASRGLNTGELFF.

This chain uses TRBV4-1 with TRBJ2-1; no clear D gene. V was cut by 4 bases and J by 2 bases, with 12 bases left in between. From germline, CDR1 is MGHRA and CDR2 YSYEKL. There are 15 residues in the CDR3. The CDR3 bases are TGCGCCAGCAGCCGTGACACACCGACCTACAATGAGCAGTTCTTC. Translated: CASSRDTPTYNEQFF.

This rearrangement joins TRBV15 to TRBJ1-6; D unresolved. Between the trimmed V and J ends, which lost 0 bases and 7 bases, there was a span of 4 bases. CDR3 length: 13 residues. Germline V gene sequence: CDR1 LNHNV, CDR2 YYDKDF (reference sequence). CDR3 amino acids: CATSRERNSPLHF. The DNA of the CDR3 is TGTGCCACCAGCAGAGAGCGAAATTCACCCCTCCACTTT.

The chain is built from TRBV29-1 and TRBJ1-5; TRBD1 agrees at 7 bases. This CDR3 has 14 residues. Germline trimming cut 6 bases from V and 4 bases from J; bases unmatched to any gene: 9. Germline CDR1 and CDR2: SQVTM and ANQGSEA. The CDR3 reads CSVAPGQTNQPQHF. CDR3 DNA sequence: TGCAGCGTCGCCCCGGGACAGACAAATCAGCCCCAGCATTTT.

With respect to this clone: This may arise from a read error, as a much more abundant clone is one base away. The chain has TRBV9 and TRBJ1-5; no definite D call. Germline V lookup: CDR1 SGDLS, CDR2 YYNGEE. The V gene lost 1 base and the J gene lost 0 bases, with 2 bases spanning the gap. The CDR3 totals 13 residues. Here the CDR3 reads CASSVYSNQPQHF. CDR3 DNA sequence: TGTGCCAGCAGCGTATATAGCAATCAGCCCCAGCATTTT.

This clone was counted only a few times. V usage is TRBV14 and J usage is TRBJ2-7, with D perhaps being TRBD1 or TRBD2 (5 bases each). Trimming left V 4 bases short and J 7 bases short, with 20 bases between. Per germline, CDR1 SGHDN and CDR2 FVKESK. This CDR3 comprises 15 residues. DNA of the CDR3: TGTGCCAGCAGCCGAGGTCGGGACCCTCGGGGTGAGCAGTACTTC. Amino acid sequence: CASSRGRDPRGEQYF.

The V gene is TRBV7-9, the J gene TRBJ2-5; TRBD2 matches 14 bases. Germline V gives CDR1 SEHNR, CDR2 FQNEAQ (reference sequence). The V and J ends lost 2 bases and 1 base, in that order; junction bases with no gene match: 6. This CDR3 is 18 amino acids long. The CDR3 coding sequence is TGTGCCAGCAGCTTAACCGGGACTAGCGGGGGAACCCAAGAGACCCAGTACTTC. Its translation is CASSLTGTSGGTQETQYF.

The V and J genes are TRBV5-1 and TRBJ2-7, with D possibly being TRBD1 or TRBD2 (6 bases each). V was clipped by 3 bases and J by 6 bases, with 19 bases between them. This CDR3 is built from 15 residues. Germline V lookup: CDR1 SGHRS, CDR2 YFSETQ. In nucleotides, the CDR3 is TGCGCCAGCAGCTCCTCCGGGGGCGTCCGTCTCGAGCAGTACTTC. Translating gives CASSSSGGVRLEQYF.

The chain employs TRBV2 and TRBJ2-7, with D possibly being TRBD2 (5 bases). The CDR3 totals 14 residues. Trimming cost V 7 bases and J 1 base, with 14 bases left between them. Germline V gene sequence: CDR1 SNHLY, CDR2 FYNNEI. The DNA for the CDR3 is TGTGCCAGCAAGGGAGCCTATACTTCCTACGAGCAGTACTTC. As protein: CASKGAYTSYEQYF.

This chain joins TRBV28 and TRBJ2-7, with D uncertain. Trimming removed 1 base from V and 1 base from J, with 11 bases in between. CDR1 is MDHEN, CDR2 SYDVKM, per germline. The CDR3 is 15 amino acids. The CDR3 DNA reads TGTGCCAGCAGTTTATCCGGGCCCGCTTCCTACGAGCAGTACTTC. Protein sequence: CASSLSGPASYEQYF.